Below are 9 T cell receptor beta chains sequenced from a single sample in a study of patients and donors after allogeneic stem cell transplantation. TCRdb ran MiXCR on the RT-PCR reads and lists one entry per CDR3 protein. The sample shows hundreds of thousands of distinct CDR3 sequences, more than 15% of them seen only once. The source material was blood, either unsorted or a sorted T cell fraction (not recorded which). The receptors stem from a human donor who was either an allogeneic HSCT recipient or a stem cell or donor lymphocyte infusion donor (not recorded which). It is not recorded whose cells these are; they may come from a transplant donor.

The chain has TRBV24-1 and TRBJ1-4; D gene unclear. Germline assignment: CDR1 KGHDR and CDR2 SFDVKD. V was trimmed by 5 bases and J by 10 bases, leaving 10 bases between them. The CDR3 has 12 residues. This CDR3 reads CATSGSVGKLFF. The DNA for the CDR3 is TGTGCCACCAGTGGGTCGGTCGGAAAACTGTTTTTT.

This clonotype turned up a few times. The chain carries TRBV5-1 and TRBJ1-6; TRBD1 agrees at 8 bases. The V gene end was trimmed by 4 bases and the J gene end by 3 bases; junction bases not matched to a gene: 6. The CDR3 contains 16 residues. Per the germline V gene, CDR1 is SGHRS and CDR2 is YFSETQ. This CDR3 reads CASSPDDRGYNSPLHF. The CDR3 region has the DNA TGCGCCAGCAGCCCGGATGACAGGGGCTATAATTCACCCCTCCACTTT.

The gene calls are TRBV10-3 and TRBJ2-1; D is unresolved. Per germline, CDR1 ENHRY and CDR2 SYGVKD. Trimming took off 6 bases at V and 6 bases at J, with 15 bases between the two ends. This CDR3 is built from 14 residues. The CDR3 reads CAIRQVASGNEQFF. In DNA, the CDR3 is TGTGCCATCAGGCAAGTGGCTTCGGGCAATGAGCAGTTCTTC.

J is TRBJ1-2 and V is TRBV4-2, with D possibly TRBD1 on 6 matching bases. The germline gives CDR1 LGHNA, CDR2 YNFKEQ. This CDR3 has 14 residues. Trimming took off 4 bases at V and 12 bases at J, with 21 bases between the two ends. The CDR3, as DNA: TGTGCCAGCAGCCGCCGGGAGACAGGTACTCGTAACACCTTC. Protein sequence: CASSRRETGTRNTF.

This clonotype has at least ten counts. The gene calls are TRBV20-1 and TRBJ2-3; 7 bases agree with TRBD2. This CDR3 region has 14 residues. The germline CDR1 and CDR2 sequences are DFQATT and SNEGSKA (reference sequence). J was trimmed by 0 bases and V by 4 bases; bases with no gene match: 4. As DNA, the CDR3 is TGCAGTGCTACGACTAGCTCTAGCACAGATACGCAGTATTTT. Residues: CSATTSSSTDTQYF.

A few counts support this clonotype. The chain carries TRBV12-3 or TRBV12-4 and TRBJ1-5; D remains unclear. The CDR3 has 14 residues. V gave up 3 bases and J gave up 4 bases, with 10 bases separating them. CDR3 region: CASSFGRINQPQHF. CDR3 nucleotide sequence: TGTGCCAGCAGTTTCGGGCGGATAAATCAGCCCCAGCATTTT.

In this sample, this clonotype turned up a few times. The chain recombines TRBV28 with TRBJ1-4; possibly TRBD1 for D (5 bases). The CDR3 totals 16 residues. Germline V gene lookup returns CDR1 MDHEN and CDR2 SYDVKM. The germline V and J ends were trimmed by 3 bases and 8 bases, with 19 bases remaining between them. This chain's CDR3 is CASSLLLGDWREKLFF. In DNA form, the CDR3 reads TGTGCCAGCAGTTTGCTCCTCGGGGACTGGAGGGAAAAACTGTTTTTT.

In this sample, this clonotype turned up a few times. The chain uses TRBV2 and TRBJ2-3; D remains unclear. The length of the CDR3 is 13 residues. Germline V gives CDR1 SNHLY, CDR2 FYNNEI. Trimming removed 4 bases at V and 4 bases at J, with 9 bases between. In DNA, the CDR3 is TGTGCCAGCAGTGTTGAGGTAGCAGATACGCAGTATTTT. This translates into CASSVEVADTQYF.

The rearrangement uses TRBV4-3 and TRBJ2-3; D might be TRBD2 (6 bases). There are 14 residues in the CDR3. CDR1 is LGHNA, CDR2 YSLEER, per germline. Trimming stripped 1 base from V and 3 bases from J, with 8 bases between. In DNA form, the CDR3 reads TGCGCCAGCAGCCAAGTAGCGGCTACAGATACGCAGTATTTT. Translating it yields CASSQVAATDTQYF.